There are a few counts of the clone carrying this T cell receptor (beta chain). Its specificity is unknown. Unique molecular identifiers were in the cDNA, with template-switch universal primer binding. TCRdb reanalysed the 5' RACE reads using MiXCR and keeps one entry per CDR3 protein. Of some 1,700,000 distinct CDR3 sequences listed, under 35% are singletons. This sample is drawn from a study of identical twins. Study outcomes and limitations: Researchers reported excess low generation probability among twin-shared out-of-frame alpha sequences. Twin sharing of out-of-frame TCR alpha was underestimated by models in monozygotic pairs. Fewer insertions characterized abundant cord blood beta clonotypes, whereas memory repertoires showed none.

The trim removed 3 bases at V and 2 bases at J, leaving 6 bases unmatched. CDR3 length: 15 amino acids. The germline CDR1 and CDR2 sequences are DFQATT and SNEGSKA (reference sequence). This TCR came from a newborn girl in good health. Input material: cord blood. The chain couples TRBV20-1 to TRBJ2-1; 8 bases are shared with TRBD1. The CDR3 spells CSASWGRGPYNEQFF. The CDR3 bases are TGCAGTGCTAGCTGGGGCAGGGGGCCCTACAATGAGCAGTTCTTC.